Below are 30 T cell receptor beta chains sequenced from a single sample in a study of T cell responses to AZD1222 COVID-19 vaccine. The method was immunoSEQ multiplex PCR; TCRdb's version includes in-frame clones alone and lacks a portion of them. The table includes 140,000 to 150,000 clones, roughly 90% detected once. This material consisted of peripheral blood, taken 28 days after the second dose of the MenACWY control vaccine. The origin of the receptors is an adult who received the MenACWY meningococcal vaccine as a control.

The chain carries TRBV6-5 and TRBJ1-1; the D is unclear. The CDR3 consists of 13 residues. Germline CDR1 reads MNHEY; CDR2 reads SVGAGI. V lost 2 bases and J 5 bases, leaving 9 bases between the germline ends. CDR3 DNA sequence: TGTGCCAGCAGTTACGGAGACGGAACTGAAGCTTTCTTT. As protein: CASSYGDGTEAFF.

This clone was seen just once. This chain joins TRBV7-2 and TRBJ1-4; D is undetermined. This CDR3 spans 15 amino acids. Germline values: CDR1 SGHTA, CDR2 FQGNSA. Trimming removed 3 bases at V and 8 bases at J, with 16 bases between. CDR3 sequence reads: CASSLGNTFREKLFF. The CDR3 DNA is TGTGCCAGCAGCTTGGGGAACACCTTTAGGGAAAAACTGTTTTTT.

This clone showed up just once. The J gene is TRBJ2-1, the V gene TRBV24-1; 11 bases are a match to TRBD1. From germline, CDR1 is KGHDR and CDR2 SFDVKD. The V and J ends lost 4 bases and 8 bases, in that order; junction bases with no gene match: 12. The CDR3 has 17 residues. CDR3 sequence (DNA): TGTGCCACCAGTGAGTTGACCGGGACAGGGGGTGTGTATGAGCAGTTCTTC. It specifies CATSELTGTGGVYEQFF.

The sample holds one count of this clone. The chain uses TRBV9 and TRBJ1-2; D is undetermined. The CDR3 runs 12 residues. Deletions cut 0 bases from V and 5 bases from J, with 5 bases between. Per germline, CDR1 SGDLS and CDR2 YYNGEE. Here the CDR3 reads CASSVGLYGYTF. CDR3 in DNA: TGTGCCAGCAGCGTAGGTCTGTATGGCTACACCTTC.

The chain has TRBV27 and TRBJ2-7, with D tentatively TRBD1 or TRBD2 (5 bases each). CDR1 is MNHEY and CDR2 is SMNVEV in the germline V gene (reference sequence). V dropped 2 bases and J dropped 3 bases, with 14 bases sitting between them. This CDR3 has 15 residues. CDR3 DNA sequence: TGTGCCAGCAGTTTAAATAGGGGACCCCGCTACGAGCAGTACTTC. Encoded protein: CASSLNRGPRYEQYF.

The chain recombines TRBV5-4 with TRBJ1-1; maybe TRBD1 (5 bases). The germline V gene encodes CDR1 SGHNT and CDR2 YYREEE (reference sequence). The CDR3 has 15 residues. Trimming took 4 bases from V and 4 from J, leaving 17 bases between them. The CDR3 sequence is CASSEDTLRGTEAFF. The DNA of the CDR3 is TGTGCCAGCAGCGAGGACACGCTTCGGGGCACTGAAGCTTTCTTT.

The rearrangement joins TRBV28 to TRBJ2-5; either TRBD1 or TRBD2 may supply D (5 bases each). The V end lost 5 bases, the J end lost 3 bases, and 16 bases lay between the germline ends. This CDR3 is built from 15 residues. In germline, CDR1 is MDHEN, CDR2 SYDVKM. Here the CDR3 DNA reads TGTGCCAGCAGTGCGTCTGTGGGACCTAAAGAGACCCAGTACTTC. It encodes CASSASVGPKETQYF.

This clone was seen a few times. The chain recombines TRBV6-6 with TRBJ1-2; no reliable D call. Trimming removed 6 bases from V and 8 bases from J, with 19 bases in between. The CDR3 totals 14 residues. Germline V gene data show CDR1 as MNHNY and CDR2 as SVGAGI (reference sequence). The CDR3 reads CASSLDGPSGGYTF. CDR3 bases: TGTGCCAGCAGCCTGGACGGACCTTCAGGCGGCTACACCTTC.

The CDR3: CASSIAARGTDTQYF. The CDR3 bases are TGTGCCAGTAGTATAGCAGCGAGGGGAACAGATACGCAGTATTTT. The chain joins TRBV19 to TRBJ2-3; either TRBD1 or TRBD2 may supply D (5 bases each). The CDR3 is 15 residues long. V lost 1 base, J lost 3 bases, and 11 bases lay in between. CDR1 and CDR2 from the germline V gene are LNHDA and SQIVND (reference sequence).

The rearrangement joins TRBV11-3 to TRBJ1-3; D remains ambiguous. The ends were cut back, 2 bases at V and 0 bases at J, with 5 bases in the middle. CDR3 size: 14 residues. The germline gives CDR1 SGHNT, CDR2 YENEEA. The CDR3 region is CASSLRNSGNTIYF. As DNA, the CDR3 is TGTGCCAGCAGCTTACGGAACTCTGGAAACACCATATATTTT.

The chain joins TRBV6-5 to TRBJ2-2; D may be TRBD1 (5 bases). Germline lookup yields CDR1 MNHEY and CDR2 SVGAGI. The V end lost 7 bases, the J end lost 6 bases, and 9 bases lay between the germline ends. This CDR3 comprises 12 residues. CDR3 in amino acids: CASKMGPGELFF. The CDR3 nucleotides are TGTGCCAGCAAGATGGGGCCCGGGGAGCTGTTTTTT.

The chain employs TRBV13 and TRBJ2-1; D gene unclear. Germline CDR1 PRHDT, CDR2 FYEKMQ (reference sequence). V was shortened by 1 base and J by 15 bases, with 16 bases between the two germline ends. The CDR3 sequence is 13 residues long. Written as DNA, the CDR3 is TGTGCCAGCAGCTTAGAGGGCGGAACTAACCCGTTCTTC. It specifies CASSLEGGTNPFF.

The gene calls are TRBV3-1 (or the pseudogene TRBV3-2) and TRBJ1-5, with D possibly matching TRBD1 (5 bases). This CDR3 contains 14 residues. Germline CDR1 and CDR2: LGHDT and YNNKEL (reference sequence). V was shortened by 3 bases and J by 4 bases, with 10 bases between the two germline ends. The CDR3: CASSQSTENQPQHF. CDR3 in DNA: TGTGCCAGCAGCCAGTCGACAGAAAATCAGCCCCAGCATTTT.

J is TRBJ1-5 and V is TRBV7-3; tentatively, D is TRBD1 (6 bases). V lost 5 bases and J 3 bases, leaving 14 bases between the germline ends. This CDR3 comprises 15 residues. Germline CDR1 reads SGHTA; CDR2 reads FQGTGA. The CDR3 region is CASSPLDSLNQPQHF. CDR3 sequence (DNA): TGTGCCAGCAGCCCCCTGGACAGTCTCAATCAGCCCCAGCATTTT.

Only one count was recorded for this clone. The chain has TRBV5-1 and TRBJ1-1, with 10 bases that match TRBD1. Germline CDR1 and CDR2: SGHRS and YFSETQ. CDR3 length: 16 amino acids. Unmatched junction bases numbered 5, after V lost 0 bases and J lost 3 bases. The CDR3 reads CASSLGPGTGDTEAFF. The CDR3 DNA is TGCGCCAGCAGCTTGGGCCCCGGGACAGGGGACACTGAAGCTTTCTTT. Together with reference TRBV5-1 and TRBJ1-1, the CDR3 gives the full variable domain: KAGVTQTPRYLIKTRGQQVTLSCSPISGHRSVSWYQQTPGQGLQFLFEYFSETQRNKGNFPGRFSGRQFSNSRSEMNVSTLELGDSALYLCASSLGPGTGDTEAFFGQGTRLTVV.

This chain uses TRBV27 with TRBJ1-1, with TRBD1 matching 10 bases. The CDR3 contains 14 residues. V trimming: 6 bases; J trimming: 3 bases; junction bases outside the gene matches: 4. CDR1 and CDR2 (germline): MNHEY, SMNVEV (reference sequence). The CDR3 protein is CASRWTGGDTEAFF. CDR3 nucleotide sequence: TGTGCCAGCAGGTGGACAGGGGGGGACACTGAAGCTTTCTTT.

This rearrangement joins TRBV7-9 to TRBJ1-3; D uncertain. CDR1 SEHNR and CDR2 FQNEAQ come from the germline V gene (reference sequence). The CDR3 consists of 13 residues. Trimming took 2 bases from V and 4 from J, leaving 6 bases between them. CDR3 loop: CASSLRGGNTIYF. The CDR3 DNA reads TGTGCCAGCAGCTTACGAGGGGGAAACACCATATATTTT.

The chain has TRBV6-5 and TRBJ1-2; 8 bases fit TRBD1. The CDR3 has 14 amino acids. Per germline, CDR1 MNHEY and CDR2 SVGAGI. Trimming removed 6 bases from V and 6 bases from J; junction bases left unmatched: 9. CDR3 nucleotides: TGTGCCAGCAGCGCATCAGGGGGCAGGAATGGCTACACCTTC. It translates to CASSASGGRNGYTF.

The rearrangement joins TRBV4-2 to TRBJ2-6; the D gene is possibly TRBD1 (5 bases). Germline CDR1 and CDR2: LGHNA and YNFKEQ. The CDR3 is 18 residues long. The germline V and J ends were trimmed by 3 bases and 0 bases, with 15 bases remaining between them. CDR3 residues: CASSHLQGSSSGANVLTF. The CDR3 DNA is TGTGCCAGCAGCCACCTTCAGGGATCCAGCTCTGGGGCCAACGTCCTGACTTTC.

The CDR3, as DNA: TGTGCCAGCAGCACGACAGTCCTAAATTACAACACTGAAGCTTTCTTT. It is translated as CASSTTVLNYNTEAFF. The chain links TRBV7-2 to TRBJ1-1, with a possible D match to TRBD1 (5 bases). The germline V and J ends were trimmed by 5 bases and 2 bases, with 18 bases remaining between them. CDR3 size: 16 residues. Germline V gene sequence: CDR1 SGHTA, CDR2 FQGNSA. Together with reference TRBV7-2 and TRBJ1-1, the CDR3 gives the full variable domain: GAGVSQSPSNKVTEKGKDVELRCDPISGHTALYWYRQSLGQGLEFLIYFQGNSAPDKSGLPSDRFSAERTGGSVSTLTIQRTQQEDSAVYLCASSTTVLNYNTEAFFGQGTRLTVV.

V is TRBV2 and J is TRBJ1-1; the D gene is possibly TRBD1 (6 bases). The CDR3 totals 14 residues. V shed 4 bases and J shed 1 base, with 10 bases lying between them. CDR1 is SNHLY, CDR2 FYNNEI, per germline. CDR3 coding DNA: TGTGCCAGCAGTGTTGGGGGGCAGAACACTGAAGCTTTCTTT. Its translation: CASSVGGQNTEAFF.

J is TRBJ2-7 and V is TRBV7-2, with D possibly being TRBD2 (6 bases). V was shortened by 4 bases and J by 4 bases, with 20 bases between the two germline ends. Germline V CDR1 and CDR2: SGHTA, FQGNSA. The CDR3 loop spans 16 amino acids. CDR3: CASSYSARGAEYEQYF. The CDR3, as DNA: TGTGCCAGCAGCTACTCCGCGCGGGGAGCTGAATACGAGCAGTACTTC.

This clone was seen just once. The chain combines TRBV28 with TRBJ1-2, with 7 bases that match TRBD1. CDR1 is MDHEN, CDR2 SYDVKM, per germline. This CDR3 is built from 13 residues. After removal of 5 bases from V and 7 bases from J, the junction contained 7 bases not matched to a gene. The CDR3 nucleotides read TGTGCCAGCAGTGAAAACGGACAGGTTGGCTACACCTTC. It encodes CASSENGQVGYTF.

This chain uses TRBV4-3 with TRBJ1-5, with 7 bases that match TRBD1. CDR1 is LGHNA and CDR2 is YSLEER in the germline V gene. J was trimmed by 1 base and V by 0 bases; bases with no gene match: 6. The CDR3 sequence is 17 residues long. CDR3: CASSQDADRESNQPQHF. The CDR3 DNA reads TGCGCCAGCAGCCAAGATGCTGACAGGGAAAGCAATCAGCCCCAGCATTTT.

The chain has TRBV6-5 and TRBJ2-5, with D unresolved. The CDR3 loop spans 16 amino acids. CDR1 and CDR2 (germline): MNHEY, SVGAGI. V was clipped by 2 bases and J by 1 base, with 14 bases between them. The CDR3 loop is CASSYGWNEAQETQYF. CDR3 DNA sequence: TGTGCCAGCAGTTACGGGTGGAATGAGGCCCAAGAGACCCAGTACTTC.

The CDR3 bases are TGTGCCATCAGTGTCCCTTCGGATGGGTCGGGTAATTCACCCCTCCACTTT. Translating gives CAISVPSDGSGNSPLHF. The J gene is TRBJ1-6, the V gene TRBV10-3; the D is unclear. The length of the CDR3 is 17 residues. Germline values: CDR1 ENHRY, CDR2 SYGVKD. V was clipped by 4 bases and J by 6 bases, with 19 bases between them.

This clone came up a few times. The gene calls are TRBV19 and TRBJ1-5, with D hard to call. The V end lost 5 bases, the J end lost 5 bases, and 7 bases lay between the germline ends. Germline V CDR1 and CDR2: LNHDA, SQIVND (reference sequence). CDR3 size: 12 residues. The CDR3 coding sequence is TGTGCCAGTAGTTTTAGGGATCAGCCCCAGCATTTT. This sequence encodes CASSFRDQPQHF.

This clone has a handful of counts. This chain links TRBV2 with TRBJ1-5; 8 bases fit TRBD1. Germline CDR1 is SNHLY and CDR2 is FYNNEI. The trim removed 7 bases at V and 3 bases at J, leaving 2 bases unmatched. CDR3 length equals 13 residues. This chain's CDR3 is CASTRGPNQPQHF. CDR3 DNA sequence: TGTGCCAGCACCAGGGGGCCCAATCAGCCCCAGCATTTT.

The chain uses TRBV3-1 (or the pseudogene TRBV3-2) and TRBJ2-7; 7 nucleotides align to TRBD2. The V and J ends lost 4 bases and 7 bases, in that order; junction bases with no gene match: 10. Germline CDR1 LGHDT, CDR2 YNNKEL (reference sequence). CDR3 length equals 14 residues. CDR3: CASSLGGEVGEQYF. CDR3 nucleotides: TGTGCCAGCAGCCTTGGGGGGGAGGTGGGGGAGCAGTACTTC.

The V call is TRBV3-1 (or the pseudogene TRBV3-2), the J call TRBJ1-2, with 7 positions matching TRBD1. V shed 5 bases and J 6 bases; nucleotides not matched to a gene: 9. The V gene's germline CDR1 is LGHDT and CDR2 YNNKEL (reference sequence). The CDR3 sequence is 14 residues long. DNA of the CDR3: TGTGCCAGCAGCAGACCCCAGGGGGGCGATGGCTACACCTTC. It specifies CASSRPQGGDGYTF.